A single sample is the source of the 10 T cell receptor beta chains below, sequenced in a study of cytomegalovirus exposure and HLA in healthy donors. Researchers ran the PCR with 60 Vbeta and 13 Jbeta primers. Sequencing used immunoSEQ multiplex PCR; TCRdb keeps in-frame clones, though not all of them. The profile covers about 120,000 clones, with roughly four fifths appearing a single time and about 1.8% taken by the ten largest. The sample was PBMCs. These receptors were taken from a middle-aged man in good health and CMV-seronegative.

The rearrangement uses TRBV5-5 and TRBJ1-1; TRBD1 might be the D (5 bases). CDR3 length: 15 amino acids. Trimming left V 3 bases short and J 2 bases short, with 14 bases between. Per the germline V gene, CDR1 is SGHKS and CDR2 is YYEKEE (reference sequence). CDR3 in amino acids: CASSSLLGGNTEAFF. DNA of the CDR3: TGTGCCAGCAGCTCCCTACTGGGGGGAAACACTGAAGCTTTCTTT. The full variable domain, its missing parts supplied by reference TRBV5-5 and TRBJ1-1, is DAGVTQSPTHLIKTRGQQVTLRCSPISGHKSVSWYQQVLGQGPQFIFQYYEKEERGRGNFPDRFSARQFPNYSSELNVNALLLGDSALYLCASSSLLGGNTEAFFGQGTRLTVV.

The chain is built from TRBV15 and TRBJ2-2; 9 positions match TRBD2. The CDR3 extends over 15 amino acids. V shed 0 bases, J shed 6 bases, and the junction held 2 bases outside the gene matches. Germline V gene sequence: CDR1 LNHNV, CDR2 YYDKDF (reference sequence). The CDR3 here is CATSRDLAGSGELFF. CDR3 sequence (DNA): TGTGCCACCAGCAGAGATCTAGCGGGGTCCGGGGAGCTGTTTTTT.

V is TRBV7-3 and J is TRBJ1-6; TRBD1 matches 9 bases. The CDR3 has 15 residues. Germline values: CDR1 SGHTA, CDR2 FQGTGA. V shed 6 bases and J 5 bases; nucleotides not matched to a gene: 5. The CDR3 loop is CASSAGTGNNSPLHF. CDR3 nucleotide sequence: TGTGCCAGCAGTGCGGGGACAGGGAATAATTCACCCCTCCACTTT.

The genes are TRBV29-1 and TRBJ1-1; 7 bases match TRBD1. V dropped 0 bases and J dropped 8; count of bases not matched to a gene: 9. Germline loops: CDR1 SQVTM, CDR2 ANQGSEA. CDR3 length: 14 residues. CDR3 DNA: TGCAGCGTTGAAGAGACAGGGAAGGTTGGGGAAGCTTTCTTT. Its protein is CSVEETGKVGEAFF.

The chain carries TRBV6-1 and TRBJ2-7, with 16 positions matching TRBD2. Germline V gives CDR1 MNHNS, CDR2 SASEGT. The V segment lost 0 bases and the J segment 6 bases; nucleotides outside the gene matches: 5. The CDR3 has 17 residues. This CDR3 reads CASSEAGTSGGAGEQYF. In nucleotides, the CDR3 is TGTGCCAGCAGTGAAGCGGGGACTAGCGGGGGGGCTGGCGAGCAGTACTTC.

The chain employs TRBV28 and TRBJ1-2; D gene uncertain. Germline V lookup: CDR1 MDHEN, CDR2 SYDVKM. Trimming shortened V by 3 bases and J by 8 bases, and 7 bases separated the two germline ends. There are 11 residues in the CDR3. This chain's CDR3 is CASSFWLGYTF. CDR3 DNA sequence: TGTGCCAGCAGTTTCTGGCTGGGCTACACCTTC.

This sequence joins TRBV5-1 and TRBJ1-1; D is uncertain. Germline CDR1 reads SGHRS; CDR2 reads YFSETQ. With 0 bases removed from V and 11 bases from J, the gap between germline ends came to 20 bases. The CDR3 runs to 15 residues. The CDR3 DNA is TGCGCCAGCAGCTTGGCCAACGGCCCTCCGAGCAGGGCTTTCTTT. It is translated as CASSLANGPPSRAFF.

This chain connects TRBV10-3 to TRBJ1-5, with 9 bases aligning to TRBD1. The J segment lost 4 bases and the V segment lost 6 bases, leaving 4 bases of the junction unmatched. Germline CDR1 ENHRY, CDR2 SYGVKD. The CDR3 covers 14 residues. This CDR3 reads CAISDGQGNQPQHF. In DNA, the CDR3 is TGTGCCATCAGCGACGGACAGGGGAATCAGCCCCAGCATTTT.

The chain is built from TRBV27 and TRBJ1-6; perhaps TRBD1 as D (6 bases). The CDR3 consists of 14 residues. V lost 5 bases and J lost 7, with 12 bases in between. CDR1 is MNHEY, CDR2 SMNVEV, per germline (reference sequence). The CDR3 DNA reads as TGTGCCAGCAGTGGACAGTGGGAGAATTCACCCCTCCACTTT. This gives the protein CASSGQWENSPLHF.

This CDR3 reads CASSYSLAGGNYEQYF. The CDR3 region has the DNA TGTGCCAGCAGTTACTCACTAGCGGGTGGGAACTACGAGCAGTACTTC. This chain connects TRBV6-5 to TRBJ2-7; the match to TRBD2 covers 9 bases. There are 16 residues in the CDR3. The germline CDR1 and CDR2 sequences are MNHEY and SVGAGI. Losses at the gene ends were 0 bases for V and 3 bases for J; bases not matched to a gene: 6.